The rows below give T cell receptor beta chains drawn from one sample of a study of CD8 T cells in ankylosing spondylitis. One entry per CDR3 protein, called by TCRdb with MiXCR from the 5' RACE reads. There are roughly 280,000 distinct CDR3 sequences in the sample; 20% occur only once, and 7.8% lies in the top ten. Sequenced material: blood, either unsorted or a sorted T cell fraction (not recorded which). The source is a male donor with ankylosing spondylitis or in good health (not recorded which). The CDR3 runs from the conserved cysteine through the conserved F or W. The size of a clone is reported for some rows only, either as once, few or many, or as a class for expanded clones.

TRBV13	TRBJ1-6	few	CASSLGDTKHTPLHF
TRBV5-5	TRBJ1-4	NA	CASRPGGGNEKLFF
TRBV28	TRBJ2-1	NA	CASSRSNDEQFF
TRBV9	TRBJ2-5	NA	CASSVAQGYETQYF
TRBV12-3/TRBV12-4	TRBJ1-5	few	CASTTGRSNQPQHF
TRBV5-1	TRBJ2-5	few	CASSFSPLVGVGETQYF
TRBV5-4	TRBJ2-5	few	CASSLGLAGGSETQYF
TRBV12-3/TRBV12-4	TRBJ1-5	NA	CASSFDRSNQPQHF
TRBV6-5	TRBJ2-5	NA	CASSYGPGVETQYF
TRBV3-1	TRBJ2-3	NA	CASSQVPGTWYF
TRBV20-1	TRBJ2-5	NA	CSARSLAGQETQYF
TRBV3-1	TRBJ2-1	NA	CTSSPSRDGGWGANNEQFF
TRBV7-3	TRBJ1-1	NA	CASSLYGVDTEAFF
TRBV11-3	TRBJ2-2	NA	CASSLRTGRNTGELFF
TRBV9	TRBJ2-2	few	CASSNDMGRTGELFF
TRBV5-1	TRBJ2-3	NA	CASRGLSPASTDTQYF
TRBV7-6	TRBJ2-1	NA	CASSLDLGNEQFF
TRBV20-1	TRBJ2-3	many	CSASGAAFTDTQYF
TRBV6-2/TRBV6-3	TRBJ2-3	many	CASSYRGTATDTQYF
TRBV6-2/TRBV6-3	TRBJ2-3	few	CASSYRGSSDTQYF
TRBV5-1	TRBJ2-1	few	CASSPQGLYNEQFF
TRBV15	TRBJ2-4	NA	CATSTRTGYVNIQYF
TRBV10-3	TRBJ2-2	NA	CAISESGGRAATGELFF
TRBV6-1	TRBJ2-2	many	CASGPAGVTSNTGELFF
TRBV12-3/TRBV12-4	TRBJ2-1	many	CASSLPTGPGVYNEQFF